What follows are 15 T cell receptor beta chains derived from one specimen sequenced in a study of T cells after posttransplantation cyclophosphamide. Profiled with immunoSEQ multiplex PCR; TCRdb holds only in-frame clones, not every one. Of about 6,500 clones listed, more than 65% were seen once; the top ten hold around 22%. Cyclophosphamide on days +3 and +4 followed busulfan-fludarabine conditioning and a marrow graft. Sequencing was performed on PBMCs, taken approximately 1,400 days after allogeneic stem cell transplant with posttransplant cyclophosphamide. The source is a male patient aged 25 to 39 who received an allogeneic stem cell transplant from a related donor, was CMV-positive, and had acute GVHD only. A share of the T cells may be of graft donor origin.

The chain has TRBV28 and TRBJ1-4, with D perhaps matching TRBD1 (6 bases). CDR3 length equals 15 residues. Germline CDR1 reads MDHEN; CDR2 reads SYDVKM. V was shortened by 5 bases and J by 8 bases, with 18 bases between the two germline ends. The CDR3 sequence: CASSPPSGGREKLFF. The CDR3 bases are TGTGCCAGCAGTCCTCCGTCGGGGGGGCGCGAAAAACTGTTTTTT.

The genes are TRBV15 and TRBJ2-5; 12 bases are shared with TRBD1. CDR3 length: 17 residues. Looked up from germline, CDR1 is LNHNV and CDR2 is YYDKDF (reference sequence). V dropped 0 bases and J dropped 5; count of bases not matched to a gene: 7. This CDR3 reads CATSRESRDRGPETQYF. The CDR3 bases are TGTGCCACCAGCAGAGAGTCCCGGGACAGGGGGCCGGAGACCCAGTACTTC.

CDR3 residues: CASRTDRGAQPQHF. The DNA for the CDR3 is TGTGCCAGCAGAACGGACAGGGGAGCCCAGCCCCAGCATTTT. The rearrangement links TRBV6-1 to TRBJ1-5; 9 bases line up with TRBD1. Germline-derived CDR1 and CDR2 are MNHNS and SASEGT. This CDR3 is built from 14 residues. V gave up 6 bases and J gave up 7 bases; unmatched junction bases: 7.

By frequency in the sample, this clone is medium-sized. The genes are TRBV5-4 and TRBJ2-7; D possibly corresponds to TRBD1 (5 bases). CDR1 and CDR2 (germline): SGHNT, YYREEE (reference sequence). V gave up 1 base and J gave up 2 bases, with 10 bases separating them. The CDR3 covers 14 residues. This chain's CDR3 is CASSLSIGAYEQYF. The CDR3 nucleotides read TGTGCCAGCAGCTTGAGTATAGGGGCCTACGAGCAGTACTTC. Full variable domain (rest looked up from reference TRBV5-4 and TRBJ2-7): ETGVTQSPTHLIKTRGQQVTLRCSSQSGHNTVSWYQQALGQGPQFIFQYYREEENGRGNFPPRFSGLQFPNYSSELNVNALELDDSALYLCASSLSIGAYEQYFGPGTRLTVT.

This chain uses TRBV10-3 with TRBJ1-2, with TRBD1 as a possible D gene (6 bases). The V end was cut by 9 bases, the J end by 4 bases, with 12 bases between. Germline CDR1 and CDR2: ENHRY and SYGVKD. CDR3 length: 12 amino acids. The CDR3 is CAITADSYGYTF. In nucleotides, the CDR3 is TGTGCCATAACGGCGGACAGCTATGGCTACACCTTC.

This clone was picked up a small number of times. CDR3 coding DNA: TGTGCCAGCTCTACAGGGGGCTGGGGCAATCAGCCCCAGCATTTT. It codes for CASSTGGWGNQPQHF. The rearrangement joins TRBV18 to TRBJ1-5; TRBD1 agrees at 9 bases. CDR1 KGHSH and CDR2 LQKENI come from the germline V gene. The CDR3 length is 15 residues. V trimming: 6 bases; J trimming: 2 bases; junction bases outside the gene matches: 5.

V is TRBV27 and J is TRBJ2-7, with 9 bases fitting TRBD1. CDR3 length: 16 amino acids. Germline V CDR1 and CDR2: MNHEY, SMNVEV (reference sequence). V lost 2 bases and J lost 3; bases outside the gene matches: 8. CDR3 in DNA: TGTGCCAGCAGTTTAGCCCGTCCGGACAGGGGCTACGAGCAGTACTTC. As protein: CASSLARPDRGYEQYF.

This clone was observed once. The chain joins TRBV23-1 to TRBJ1-5; tentatively, D is TRBD1 (6 bases). TRBV23-1 is marked as an open reading frame, function uncertain. Between the trimmed V and J ends, which lost 4 bases and 4 bases, there was a span of 26 bases. CDR3 length equals 19 residues. In DNA, the CDR3 is TGCGCCAGCAGTCTTAAGATGGAGCAGGGGCCCTTTATGAATCAGCCCCAGCATTTT. It codes for CASSLKMEQGPFMNQPQHF.

The gene calls are TRBV6-6 and TRBJ1-4, with a tentative D call TRBD1 (5 bases). The germline CDR1 and CDR2 sequences are MNHNY and SVGAGI (reference sequence). V lost 7 bases, J lost 5 bases, and 11 bases lay in between. The CDR3 sequence is 13 residues long. The CDR3 DNA is TGTGCCAGCAAGGGACTCAGGAATGAAAAACTGTTTTTT. Encoded protein: CASKGLRNEKLFF.

This chain uses TRBV19 with TRBJ2-1, with TRBD1 matching over 12 bases. V lost 3 bases, J lost 5 bases, and 5 bases stayed unmatched. CDR3 length: 16 amino acids. Per germline, CDR1 LNHDA and CDR2 SQIVND (reference sequence). The CDR3 region is CASSIWGQGADNEQFF. The CDR3 DNA is TGTGCCAGTAGTATCTGGGGACAGGGGGCGGACAATGAGCAGTTCTTC.

The sample holds a few counts of this clone. The rearrangement joins TRBV29-1 to TRBJ1-1, with TRBD1 matching 7 bases. This CDR3 spans 12 amino acids. The germline V gene encodes CDR1 SQVTM and CDR2 ANQGSEA. The V gene end was trimmed by 7 bases and the J gene end by 5 bases; junction bases not matched to a gene: 7. CDR3 sequence (DNA): TGCAGCGCCCGACAGGGAGGAACTGAAGCTTTCTTT. Its translation: CSARQGGTEAFF.

The chain has TRBV19 and TRBJ1-2, with 9 bases that match TRBD1. V dropped 2 bases and J dropped 5; count of bases not matched to a gene: 12. The V gene's germline CDR1 is LNHDA and CDR2 SQIVND (reference sequence). The CDR3 has 17 residues. The CDR3 nucleotides read TGTGCCAGTAGTATAAAATTTTCGGGACAGGGCCATTATGGCTACACCTTC. It specifies CASSIKFSGQGHYGYTF.

The CDR3 DNA is TGTGCCAGCAGCTTAATGGGACAGCAAGAGACCCAGTACTTC. It encodes CASSLMGQQETQYF. The rearrangement uses TRBV7-6 and TRBJ2-5, with 7 bases fitting TRBD1. Germline values: CDR1 SGHVS, CDR2 FNYEAQ. The J segment lost 2 bases and the V segment lost 2 bases, leaving 2 bases of the junction unmatched. The CDR3 loop spans 14 amino acids.

This chain connects TRBV19 to TRBJ1-5; 9 bases are a match to TRBD1. V dropped 6 bases and J dropped 6; count of bases not matched to a gene: 6. CDR1 LNHDA and CDR2 SQIVND come from the germline V gene (reference sequence). This CDR3 contains 14 residues. This chain's CDR3 is CASSEQGAGQPQHF. The CDR3, as DNA: TGTGCCAGTAGCGAACAGGGGGCGGGTCAGCCCCAGCATTTT.

The J gene is TRBJ1-2, the V gene TRBV6-5; 9 bases agree with TRBD1. V lost 6 bases, J lost 2 bases, and 4 bases stayed unmatched. CDR3 length: 14 amino acids. Germline assignment: CDR1 MNHEY and CDR2 SVGAGI. This CDR3 reads CASRDRGSNYGYTF. In nucleotides, the CDR3 is TGTGCCAGCAGGGACAGGGGAAGCAACTATGGCTACACCTTC.